Shown below are 5 T cell receptor beta chains from a single sample sequenced in a study of PD-1 blockade in classical Hodgkin lymphoma. No patient escaped relapse after autologous stem cell transplantation, and brentuximab vedotin exposure varied. The assay was immunoSEQ multiplex PCR, and TCRdb's table has in-frame clones only and misses some. Of more than 140,000 clones listed, 78% are singletons. The material was peripheral blood mononuclear cells (PBMCs), obtained before the second cycle of nivolumab. These receptors were taken from a human donor with classical Hodgkin lymphoma.

The CDR3 reads CASSPGSYNEQFF. CDR3 coding DNA: TGTGCCAGCAGCCCTGGTTCCTACAATGAGCAGTTCTTC. The J gene is TRBJ2-1, the V gene TRBV11-3; no reliable D call. Germline-derived CDR1 and CDR2 are SGHNT and YENEEA. V lost 5 bases, J lost 1 base, and 6 bases lay in between. This CDR3 spans 13 amino acids.

J is TRBJ2-7 and V is TRBV4-2, with 8 bases matching TRBD2. The V gene's germline CDR1 is LGHNA and CDR2 YNFKEQ. The CDR3 consists of 17 residues. Trimming removed 1 base from V and 0 bases from J; junction bases left unmatched: 8. In DNA form, the CDR3 reads TGTGCCAGCAGCCAAGTACTAGCGGAAAGTATCTCCTACGAGCAGTACTTC. It translates to CASSQVLAESISYEQYF.

The gene calls are TRBV18 and TRBJ1-4, with TRBD1 matching 11 bases. The V gene's germline CDR1 is KGHSH and CDR2 LQKENI. This CDR3 comprises 15 residues. V lost 3 bases to trimming and J lost 4 bases; unmatched junction nucleotides: 1. The CDR3 DNA is TGTGCCAGCTCACCCGGGACAGGGGGTAATGAAAAACTGTTTTTT. Translated: CASSPGTGGNEKLFF.

The V and J genes are TRBV28 and TRBJ2-2; no clear D. V was clipped by 3 bases and J by 7 bases, with 15 bases between them. CDR3 size: 15 residues. Germline lookup yields CDR1 MDHEN and CDR2 SYDVKM. CDR3 coding DNA: TGTGCCAGCAGTTTGAGAAGGCGGTTGGACGGGGAGCTGTTTTTT. Translating gives CASSLRRRLDGELFF.

V usage is TRBV2 and J usage is TRBJ2-3; TRBD1 aligns across 8 bases. Germline V lookup: CDR1 SNHLY, CDR2 FYNNEI. Trimming removed 6 bases from V and 1 base from J; junction bases left unmatched: 3. The CDR3 length is 14 residues. DNA of the CDR3: TGTGCCAGCAGCAACAGGGGGGGCACAGATACGCAGTATTTT. It encodes CASSNRGGTDTQYF.